This T cell receptor beta chain is from a study of T cells in Graves' hyperthyroidism and ophthalmopathy. Amplified TCR beta CDR3 regions derived from RNA transcripts. The HTBI primer set served for first-round RT-PCR of the TCR CDR3. MiXCR, run by TCRdb on the multiplex PCR reads, gives a single entry per CDR3 protein. The profile covers around 420,000 distinct CDR3 sequences, with 12% to 15% appearing a single time and about 5% taken by the ten largest. An absence of ophthalmopathy progression within 18 months meant stable Graves' hyperthyroidism. The CDR3 has 14 amino acids. Trimming shortened V by 7 bases and J by 5 bases, and 15 bases separated the two germline ends. CDR1 and CDR2 from the germline V gene are SNHLY and FYNNEI.

The genes are TRBV2 and TRBJ1-5, with D possibly TRBD1 on 6 matching bases. Source material: blood. This TCR was recovered from a woman between 18 and 30 years old with Graves' hyperthyroidism. The CDR3 is CASKSRGYDQPQHF. The CDR3 DNA reads TGTGCCAGCAAGTCGAGGGGGTACGATCAGCCCCAGCATTTT.